These 21 T cell receptor beta chains were sequenced from one sample in a study of monozygotic twins with inflammatory bowel disease. From its re-call of the 5' RACE reads, TCRdb lists each CDR3 protein once, without DNA. This sample's table reports about 330,000 distinct CDR3 sequences. Sequencing was performed on blood. Every receptor here comes from a human donor with ulcerative colitis or Crohn's disease, or a healthy co-twin of an affected twin (not recorded which).

V and J are TRBV5-1 and TRBJ2-3; TCRdb calls TRBD1, which cannot be checked without DNA. Germline V gene data show CDR1 as SGHRS and CDR2 as YFSETQ. This CDR3 spans 14 amino acids. The CDR3 sequence is CASSLAGQPDTQYF.

V usage is TRBV6-1 and J usage is TRBJ2-3. Germline V lookup: CDR1 MNHNS, CDR2 SASEGT. The CDR3 has 14 residues. This CDR3 reads CASSPETATDTQYF.

V gene TRBV27 combines with J gene TRBJ2-3; TCRdb's D gene call, TRBD1, goes unchecked for lack of DNA. The CDR3 runs 14 residues. Germline V gene sequence: CDR1 MNHEY, CDR2 SMNVEV (reference sequence). CDR3 sequence: CASSTDRELDTQYF.

The chain combines TRBV14 with TRBJ2-7; TCRdb indicates TRBD2, and absent DNA this call remains unverified. CDR3 length equals 18 residues. The germline V gene has CDR1 SGHDN and CDR2 FVKESK. The CDR3 is CASSQTGGYGRRAYEQYF.

V gene TRBV7-2 combines with J gene TRBJ1-2; with no DNA, the TCRdb D assignment of TRBD1 cannot be verified. The CDR3 is 16 residues long. Per germline, CDR1 SGHTA and CDR2 FQGNSA. The CDR3 loop is CASSPRGSDVVLGYTF.

The V call is TRBV10-3, the J call TRBJ1-6; TCRdb proposes TRBD1, but this gene call is untestable without DNA. This CDR3 contains 15 residues. The germline V gene encodes CDR1 ENHRY and CDR2 SYGVKD. The CDR3: CAISQGQTNNSPLLF.

The V gene is TRBV29-1, the J gene TRBJ2-7; the TCRdb call, TRBD1, lacks DNA for checking. Germline CDR1 is SQVTM and CDR2 is ANQGSEA. The CDR3 runs to 11 residues. The CDR3 here is CSVGTGPEQYF.

This rearrangement joins TRBV5-1 to TRBJ1-5; TCRdb proposes TRBD1, but this gene call is untestable without DNA. Germline-derived CDR1 and CDR2 are SGHRS and YFSETQ. This CDR3 is 15 amino acids long. The CDR3 region is CASSLSGVGNQPQHF.

The chain couples TRBV18 to TRBJ2-2; TCRdb selects TRBD2, and the lack of DNA leaves this call unchecked. Germline CDR1 reads KGHSH; CDR2 reads LQKENI. The CDR3 is 17 amino acids. This chain's CDR3 is CASSPGLAGVNTGELFF.

The chain recombines TRBV7-9 with TRBJ2-5; TCRdb designates TRBD1, a call that cannot be tested without DNA. CDR1 SEHNR and CDR2 FQNEAQ come from the germline V gene (reference sequence). The CDR3 extends over 15 amino acids. The CDR3 sequence is CASSLAKQGKETQYF.

The chain recombines TRBV28 with TRBJ1-1. Germline CDR1 MDHEN, CDR2 SYDVKM. The CDR3 loop spans 13 amino acids. CDR3 sequence reads: CAIAPVMNTEAFF. The whole variable domain, filled in from reference TRBV28 and TRBJ1-1, reads DVKVTQSSRYLVKRTGEKVFLECVQDMDHENMFWYRQDPGLGLRLIYFSYDVKMKEKGDIPEGYSVSREKKERFSLILESASTNQTSMYLCAIAPVMNTEAFFGQGTRLTVV.

V usage is TRBV5-1 and J usage is TRBJ1-6; without DNA, the TCRdb call of TRBD1 cannot be checked. CDR3 size: 14 residues. Germline V gene lookup returns CDR1 SGHRS and CDR2 YFSETQ. The CDR3 spells CASRPRVNNSPLHF.

V gene TRBV4-1 combines with J gene TRBJ2-1. The CDR3 consists of 17 residues. The germline V gene has CDR1 MGHRA and CDR2 YSYEKL. CDR3 sequence: CASSQEDVAGSYNEQFF.

V gene TRBV16 combines with J gene TRBJ2-3; TCRdb indicates TRBD1, and absent DNA this call remains unverified. CDR3 size: 16 residues. The germline gives CDR1 KGHSY, CDR2 FQNENV. The CDR3 here is CASSPMDRVTADTQYF.

This rearrangement joins TRBV6-2 or TRBV6-3 to TRBJ2-5; TCRdb's D gene call, TRBD1, goes unchecked for lack of DNA. This CDR3 spans 15 amino acids. In germline, CDR1 is MNHEY, CDR2 SVGEGT. This chain's CDR3 is CASKDGQGESETQYF.

V gene TRBV27 combines with J gene TRBJ2-7; absent DNA, TCRdb's TRBD2 call cannot be checked. Germline V gene data show CDR1 as MNHEY and CDR2 as SMNVEV (reference sequence). CDR3 length equals 15 residues. The CDR3 is CASSRLPDSSYEQYF.

The chain combines TRBV12-3 or TRBV12-4 with TRBJ1-3. The CDR3 is 14 amino acids. CDR3 in amino acids: CASSMWDLGNTIYF.

This chain connects TRBV6-1 to TRBJ2-7; the TCRdb D gene call, TRBD1, has no DNA to confirm it. Germline V lookup: CDR1 MNHNS, CDR2 SASEGT. The CDR3 has 13 amino acids. Here the CDR3 reads CASSINTGLEQYF.

The chain employs TRBV6-1 and TRBJ2-1; the TRBD1 assignment by TCRdb is unverifiable without DNA. The CDR3 is 16 amino acids. Germline values: CDR1 MNHNS, CDR2 SASEGT. This CDR3 reads CASIPNVGTGANEQFF.

The CDR3 sequence is CASSEQTTNYGYTF. This chain links TRBV25-1 with TRBJ1-2. The germline V gene encodes CDR1 MGHDK and CDR2 SYGVNS. This CDR3 is 14 amino acids long.

The genes are TRBV12-3 or TRBV12-4 and TRBJ1-1; TCRdb picks TRBD1, but there is no DNA to check that call. The CDR3 is made up of 11 amino acids. The CDR3 loop reads CASRTSGGAVF.